The sequence of this TCR beta chain was determined in a study of cytomegalovirus exposure and HLA in healthy donors. As regards this clone: Its target is unknown.

General study points: It was assumed in the presence/absence analyses that sequencing depth was roughly uniform across donors. Several of the most significant clusters appeared linked to common viral pathogens, based on a later analysis. TCR beta chain V- and J-gene trimming was linked, in a later analysis, to a missense variant in DCLRE1C.

Vbeta (60) and Jbeta (13) primers were used in the PCR. The assay was immunoSEQ multiplex PCR, and TCRdb's table has in-frame clones only and misses some. The top ten clones hold around 22% of a sample with 79,000 or so clones, 79% of them seen once. The V gene end was trimmed by 3 bases and the J gene end by 8 bases; junction bases not matched to a gene: 4. Germline CDR1 and CDR2: SNHLY and FYNNEI. The CDR3 sequence is 14 residues long. This chain uses TRBV2 with TRBJ1-2; 12 positions agree with TRBD1. The sample comprised PBMCs. This clonotype was sampled from a woman aged 40 to 49 in good health and CMV-seropositive. Here the CDR3 DNA reads TGTGCCAGCAGTGAGGTTGGGACAGGGGGCGGCTACACCTTC. Its protein product is CASSEVGTGGGYTF.